This T cell receptor beta chain was profiled in a study of metastatic and nonmetastatic thyroid tumors. TCRdb reassembled clones from the PCR reads with MiXCR. This sample has approximately 32,000 clones, with 15% to 20% found just once. This clone was detected ten times or more. No patient received treatment before thyroid surgery. Sequenced material: blood. This sequence originates from a female donor with papillary thyroid cancer or a benign thyroid nodule (not recorded which). Some clones in this sample may be carry-over from other donors' samples.

CDR3 loop: CASSLGQGGGRRAEAFF. The CDR3 nucleotides read TGTGCCAGCAGCCTAGGACAGGGAGGGGGCCGAAGGGCTGAAGCTTTCTTT. The chain combines TRBV11-2 with TRBJ1-1, with 8 nucleotides matching TRBD1. CDR1 SGHAT and CDR2 FQNNGV come from the germline V gene. V shed 5 bases, J shed 6 bases, and the junction held 17 bases outside the gene matches. This CDR3 spans 17 amino acids.